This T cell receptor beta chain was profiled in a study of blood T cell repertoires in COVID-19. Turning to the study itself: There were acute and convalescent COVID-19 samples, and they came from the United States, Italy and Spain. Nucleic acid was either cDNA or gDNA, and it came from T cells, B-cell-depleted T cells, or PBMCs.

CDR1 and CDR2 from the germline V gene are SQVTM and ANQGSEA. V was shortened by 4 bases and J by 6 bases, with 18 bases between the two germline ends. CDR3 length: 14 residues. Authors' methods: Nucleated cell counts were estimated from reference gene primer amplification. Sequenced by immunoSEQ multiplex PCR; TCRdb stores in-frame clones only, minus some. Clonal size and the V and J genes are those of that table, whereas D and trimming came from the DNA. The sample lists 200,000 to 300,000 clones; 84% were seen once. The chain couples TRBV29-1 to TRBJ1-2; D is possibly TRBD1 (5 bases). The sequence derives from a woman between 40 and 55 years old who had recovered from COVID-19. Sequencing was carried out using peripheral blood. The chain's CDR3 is CSVVLERQSNGYTF. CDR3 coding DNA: TGCAGCGTTGTCCTTGAAAGACAGAGTAATGGCTACACCTTC.